These 4 T cell receptor beta chains were sequenced from one sample in a study of CD8+ T cells in alopecia areata (dated by TCRdb to the late 2010s). Libraries came from the immunoSEQ multiplex PCR assay. For TCR sequencing, RNA was extracted from every sample and reverse transcribed into cDNA to serve as template. This is the immuneACCESS table as TCRdb keeps it, with only in-frame sequences that have V and J called. A part of the clones is gone; compared with another copy, unresolved V genes explain less than half, and the rest is unexplained. The sample profile shows 120,000 or so clones; roughly 63% of them were found once. Under 35% of the sample rests with the top ten. This specimen's time point label, per the study, means: around 29 days on oral tofacitinib. This sample's treatment or condition label indicates: oral pan-JAK inhibitor, 5-10 mg twice daily. Sample: CD8+ T cells sorted from blood, taken at week 4, from a patient treated with tofacitinib. Receptor source: a human donor with alopecia areata.

The chain combines TRBV7-9 with TRBJ2-3, with no clear D. Per the germline V gene, CDR1 is SEHNR and CDR2 is FQNEAQ (reference sequence). Trimming pared 2 bases from V and 3 bases from J, leaving 6 bases between. The CDR3 covers 13 residues. In DNA, the CDR3 is TGTGCCAGCAGCTTAACCGCAACAGATACGCAGTATTTT. This translates into CASSLTATDTQYF.

This clone came up a few times. The gene calls are TRBV30 and TRBJ2-7, with D unclear. Germline lookup yields CDR1 GTSNPN and CDR2 SVGIG (reference sequence). This CDR3 is 12 amino acids long. V was clipped by 4 bases and J by 2 bases, with 9 bases between them. The CDR3 spells CAWNEGTYEQYF. The CDR3 DNA reads TGTGCCTGGAATGAAGGGACCTACGAGCAGTACTTC.

The chain links TRBV25-1 to TRBJ2-1, with D possibly matching TRBD2 (5 bases). The V and J ends lost 1 base and 8 bases respectively, with 12 bases between them. Germline V gene data show CDR1 as MGHDK and CDR2 as SYGVNS. This CDR3 region has 14 residues. CDR3 amino acids: CASSEWAGIDEQFF. CDR3 nucleotides: TGTGCCAGCAGTGAATGGGCCGGGATCGATGAGCAGTTCTTC.

The V and J genes are TRBV14 and TRBJ2-1; D remains ambiguous. Trimming shortened V by 5 bases and J by 8 bases, and 10 bases separated the two germline ends. Germline V gene data show CDR1 as SGHDN and CDR2 as FVKESK. The CDR3 is 12 residues long. The CDR3 DNA is TGTGCCAGCAGCTCGACGTGGGATGAGCAGTTCTTC. Translation: CASSSTWDEQFF.